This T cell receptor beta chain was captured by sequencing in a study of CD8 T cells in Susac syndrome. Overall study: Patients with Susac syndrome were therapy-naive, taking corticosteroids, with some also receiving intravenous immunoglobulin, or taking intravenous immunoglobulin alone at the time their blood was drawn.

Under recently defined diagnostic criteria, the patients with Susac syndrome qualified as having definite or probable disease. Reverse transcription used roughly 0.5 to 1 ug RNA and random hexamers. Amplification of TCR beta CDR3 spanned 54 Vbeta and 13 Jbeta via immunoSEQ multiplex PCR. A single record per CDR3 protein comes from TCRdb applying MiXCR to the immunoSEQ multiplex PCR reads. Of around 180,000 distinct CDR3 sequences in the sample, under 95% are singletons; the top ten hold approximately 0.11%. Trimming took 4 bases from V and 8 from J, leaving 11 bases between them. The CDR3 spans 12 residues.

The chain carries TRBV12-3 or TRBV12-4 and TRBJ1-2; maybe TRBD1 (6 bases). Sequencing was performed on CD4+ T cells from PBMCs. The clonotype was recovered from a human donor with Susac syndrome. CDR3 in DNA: TGTGCCAGCAGTTCCCGACAGGCCGGCTACACCTTC. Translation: CASSSRQAGYTF.